The 9 T cell receptor beta chains presented below share a single source sample, sequenced in a study of cytomegalovirus exposure and HLA in healthy donors. PCR primers comprised 60 Vbeta and 13 Jbeta primers. Method: immunoSEQ multiplex PCR; TCRdb's copy keeps in-frame clones and lacks some. The table has around 180,000 clones, around 87% seen once. The source material was PBMCs. These receptors were obtained from a woman aged 18-29 years in good health and CMV-seronegative.

The chain employs TRBV7-9 and TRBJ2-1, with a tentative D call TRBD1 (6 bases). The CDR3 contains 16 residues. The germline V gene has CDR1 SEHNR and CDR2 FQNEAQ (reference sequence). V was shortened by 5 bases and J by 0 bases, with 14 bases between the two germline ends. DNA of the CDR3: TGTGCCAGCAGCACAAAAGGACAGAGCTCCTACAATGAGCAGTTCTTC. Translating gives CASSTKGQSSYNEQFF.

This chain joins TRBV19 and TRBJ2-7; 9 nucleotides align to TRBD1. V shed 6 bases, J shed 3 bases, and the junction held 6 bases outside the gene matches. The CDR3 has 14 amino acids. Germline lookup yields CDR1 LNHDA and CDR2 SQIVND (reference sequence). CDR3 coding DNA: TGTGCCAGTAGCGTCGGGACAGGGAACTACGAGCAGTACTTC. Translation: CASSVGTGNYEQYF.

This clone was seen only a few times. This sequence joins TRBV6-5 and TRBJ1-1, with D perhaps matching TRBD1 (6 bases). Trimming took off 7 bases at V and 4 bases at J, with 16 bases between the two ends. The CDR3 sequence is 14 residues long. Germline CDR1 and CDR2: MNHEY and SVGAGI. CDR3: CASTGLQGSTEAFF. Here the CDR3 DNA reads TGTGCCAGCACCGGGCTACAGGGATCCACTGAAGCTTTCTTT.

This chain uses TRBV14 with TRBJ2-2; D perhaps matches TRBD1 (5 bases). Germline V gives CDR1 SGHDN, CDR2 FVKESK. This CDR3 has 17 amino acids. V was pared by 4 bases and J by 2 bases, with 17 bases between. The DNA for the CDR3 is TGTGCCAGCAGCCCTATCCGTGACAGCCTAAACACCGGGGAGCTGTTTTTT. This sequence encodes CASSPIRDSLNTGELFF.

This clone occurred once. The rearrangement links TRBV18 to TRBJ2-1, with no clear D. The CDR3 spans 16 residues. CDR1 and CDR2 from the germline V gene are KGHSH and LQKENI. V dropped 1 base and J dropped 0 bases, with 10 bases sitting between them. CDR3 sequence (DNA): TGTGCCAGCTCACCACTAAACCCGAGCTCCTACAATGAGCAGTTCTTC. Residues: CASSPLNPSSYNEQFF. The entire variable domain, with the rest obtained from reference TRBV18 and TRBJ2-1, is as follows: NAGVMQNPRHLVRRRGQEARLRCSPMKGHSHVYWYRQLPEEGLKFMVYLQKENIIDESGMPKERFSAEFPKEGPSILRIQQVVRGDSAAYFCASSPLNPSSYNEQFFGPGTRLTVL.

V and J are TRBV6-5 and TRBJ2-7; 8 bases line up with TRBD1. Unmatched junction bases numbered 4, after V lost 0 bases and J lost 3 bases. CDR1 is MNHEY, CDR2 SVGAGI, per germline. The CDR3 is 15 amino acids. The CDR3 region is CASSYSSRGHYEQYF. CDR3 DNA: TGTGCCAGCAGTTACTCCTCCAGGGGGCACTACGAGCAGTACTTC.

V usage is TRBV5-1 and J usage is TRBJ2-1, with 9 bases that match TRBD2. J was trimmed by 7 bases and V by 0 bases; bases with no gene match: 8. CDR3 length: 16 residues. The germline V gene encodes CDR1 SGHRS and CDR2 YFSETQ. CDR3 in DNA: TGCGCCAGCAGCTTGGCGCCGACTAGCGGCAATAATGAGCAGTTCTTC. As protein: CASSLAPTSGNNEQFF.

CDR3 region: CASSRTGGANDYTF. Here the CDR3 DNA reads TGTGCCAGCAGCCGGACAGGGGGCGCGAACGACTACACCTTC. This sequence joins TRBV5-5 and TRBJ1-2; 11 nucleotides match TRBD1. V trimming: 4 bases; J trimming: 10 bases; junction bases outside the gene matches: 9. This CDR3 has 14 residues. Germline assignment: CDR1 SGHKS and CDR2 YYEKEE (reference sequence).

To note about this clone: This specimen includes other DNA sequences encoding the same CDR3. The gene calls are TRBV27 and TRBJ1-1; TRBD1 might be the D (6 bases). Germline CDR1 reads MNHEY; CDR2 reads SMNVEV (reference sequence). Trimming took off 0 bases at V and 1 base at J, with 9 bases between the two ends. The CDR3 consists of 15 residues. The CDR3 region has the DNA TGTGCCAGCAGTTTATCGACAGGCGGGAACACTGAAGCTTTCTTT. It translates to CASSLSTGGNTEAFF.